This is a list of T cell receptor beta chains from one sample in a study of blood T cells in healthy people across ages. Using its own MiXCR run on the 5' RACE reads, TCRdb lists one record per CDR3 protein. The sample lists 1.5 million to 1.8 million distinct CDR3 sequences; around 40% were seen once. The material sequenced was blood. The receptors stem from a woman in her late teens or twenties in good health. Each CDR3 is given with its conserved first and last residue.

TRBV20-1	TRBJ2-1	CSARRAYNEQFF
TRBV28	TRBJ2-3	CASSFLVPDTQYF
TRBV7-9	TRBJ2-3	CASSPSLDTQYF
TRBV4-1	TRBJ2-4	CASSQGAAGGEAKNIQYF
TRBV12-3/TRBV12-4	TRBJ1-2	CASIITIARGRDGYTF
TRBV5-1	TRBJ1-2	CASSLWDPTRGYGYTF
TRBV21-1	TRBJ1-5	CASNHLNWNQPQHF
TRBV7-6	TRBJ1-1	CASSAIGTAIEAFF
TRBV12-3/TRBV12-4	TRBJ2-1	CASSLGFRGSSYNEQFF
TRBV6-2/TRBV6-3	TRBJ2-5	CASSSRRETQYF
TRBV5-1	TRBJ1-2	CASSLDPSSGNDGYTF